A single sample gave rise to the 4 T cell receptor beta chains below, sequenced in a study of T cell repertoires in cytomegalovirus infection. Using its own MiXCR run on the reads, TCRdb lists one record per CDR3 protein. The sample gives under 800,000 distinct CDR3 sequences, less than 25% of which show up once; around 7.6% is in the top ten. Sequenced input: CD8+ T cells from PBMCs. These receptors were obtained from a human donor in good health (CMV status not recorded). Some clones in this sample may be carry-over from other donors' samples.

The rearrangement uses TRBV2 and TRBJ2-7, with unresolved D. Between the trimmed V and J ends, which lost 7 bases and 3 bases, there was a span of 19 bases. Germline V gene data show CDR1 as SNHLY and CDR2 as FYNNEI. The length of the CDR3 is 15 residues. CDR3 loop: CASTIGKGKDYEQYF. CDR3 bases: TGTGCCAGCACCATTGGGAAAGGGAAGGACTACGAGCAGTACTTC.

The J gene is TRBJ2-7, the V gene TRBV2, with 8 bases lining up with TRBD1. Germline V gene lookup returns CDR1 SNHLY and CDR2 FYNNEI. Trimming took 8 bases from V and 3 from J; bases not matched to a gene: 9. This CDR3 contains 14 residues. The CDR3 DNA reads TGTGCCAGCCGAGACCCAGGGGGCTTCTACGAGCAGTACGTC. Residues: CASRDPGGFYEQYV.

This clonotype was counted only a few times. This chain joins TRBV20-1 and TRBJ1-2, with 8 bases that match TRBD1. This CDR3 region has 16 residues. V trimming: 5 bases; J trimming: 2 bases; junction bases outside the gene matches: 13. Germline assignment: CDR1 DFQATT and CDR2 SNEGSKA (reference sequence). DNA for the CDR3: TGCAGTGCTCCCCAGCGGGGACAGGTGAAGAACTATGGCTACACCTTC. Encoded protein: CSAPQRGQVKNYGYTF.

The chain recombines TRBV24-1 with TRBJ2-2; D is unclear. The ends were cut back, 3 bases at V and 1 base at J, with 8 bases in the middle. This CDR3 has 15 amino acids. Germline CDR1 KGHDR, CDR2 SFDVKD. The CDR3 sequence is CATSDGVMNTGELFF. CDR3 in DNA: TGTGCCACCAGTGATGGGGTAATGAACACCGGGGAGCTGTTTTTT.